This T cell receptor beta chain came from a study of beta chain features in type 1 diabetes. About the study: Examination of sorted cells across all samples involved about 99 million cells.

The authors sorted CD4+ naive, central memory, regulatory and stem cell-like memory cells via CD45RO/CCR7/CD25/CD127/CD95/CD27. Comments on this clone: Its antigen remains unknown.

CDR1 is SGHTA and CDR2 is FQGNSA in the germline V gene. The CDR3 is 15 residues long. V gave up 3 bases and J gave up 4 bases; unmatched junction bases: 2. TCRB transcripts that were expressed got sequenced, as all of the isolated RNA had been reverse transcribed. Libraries were prepared by immunoSEQ multiplex PCR; TCRdb keeps only in-frame clonotypes and omits some of them. The table records 350,000 to 400,000 clones, roughly 12% of them present only once. Points from the study as a whole: In type 1 diabetes patients, VDJ junctions had fewer insertions; deletions at these junctions were more frequent. It was among patients, rather than healthy donors, that naive, central memory and Treg TCRB repertoires appeared more similar. Shortening that was moderate but significant affected the TCRB CDR3s of Type 1 diabetes patients in all four CD4+ subsets.

This TCR came from a young woman with type 1 diabetes. The sample was naive CD4+ T cells from blood. The chain employs TRBV7-2 and TRBJ2-1, with 11 positions matching TRBD2. CDR3 protein: CASSFWTSGYNEQFF. The CDR3 DNA follows: TGTGCCAGCAGCTTTTGGACTAGCGGGTACAATGAGCAGTTCTTC.